The rows below give T cell receptor beta chains drawn from one sample of a study of cytotoxic CD8 clonotypes in ibrutinib-treated CLL. Method: immunoSEQ multiplex PCR; TCRdb's copy keeps in-frame clones and lacks some. The table records more than 85,000 clones, approximately 77% of them present only once. The source material was PBMCs, sampled after 24 months of ibrutinib treatment. Receptors originate from a human donor with chronic lymphocytic leukemia. Each CDR3 is given with its conserved first and last residue. The D gene is left open where the match is weak. Clone size is shown for a subset of rows, as once, few, many or a class of expanded clone.

size,length,J,V,D,DNA,CDR3
.,16,TRBJ1-3,TRBV7-2,.,TGTGCCAGCAGTCGCTCGTGGGGAAGCTCTGGAAACACCATATATTTT,CASSRSWGSSGNTIYF
.,14,TRBJ2-1,TRBV7-9,TRBD2,TGTGCCAGCAGACTAGCGGGGGGGCCCGGTGAGCAGTTCTTC,CASRLAGGPGEQFF
.,11,TRBJ1-2,TRBV30,.,TGTGCCTGGAGTGTACTATCGGGCTACACCTTC,CAWSVLSGYTF
.,12,TRBJ2-3,TRBV7-9,.,TGTGCCAGCAGCCGATCCACAGATACGCAGTATTTT,CASSRSTDTQYF
.,14,TRBJ1-5,TRBV7-8,.,TGTGCCAGCAGCTTAGGGTATAGCAATCAGCCCCAGCATTTT,CASSLGYSNQPQHF
.,14,TRBJ2-7,TRBV18,TRBD2,TGTGCCACCAACAGCGGGGTGAGCTCCTACGAGCAGTACTTC,CATNSGVSSYEQYF
once,14,TRBJ2-5,TRBV30,.,TGTGCCTGGAGTTATGGGACCTTCCAAGAGACCCAGTACTTC,CAWSYGTFQETQYF
few,16,TRBJ2-1,TRBV7-6,.,TGTGCCAGCAGCTTAGCGCCTACGGGGATCGAGGGTGAGCAGTTCTTC,CASSLAPTGIEGEQFF
.,13,TRBJ2-1,TRBV6-1,.,TGTGCCAGCAGTGAGGAGCAGACCCCAAGGAGGTTCTTC,CASSEEQTPRRFF
.,16,TRBJ2-2,TRBV11-2,TRBD2,TGTGCCAGCAGCTTTTATTCCCTTGTAGCGGGAGAGGGGCTGTTTTTT,CASSFYSLVAGEGLFF
few,12,TRBJ1-2,TRBV28,.,TGTGCCACCCTAGTAGGTAACTATGGCTACACCTTC,CATLVGNYGYTF
.,13,TRBJ1-4,TRBV7-6,.,TGTGCCAGCAGCATTGGACCTAATGAAAAACTGTTTTTT,CASSIGPNEKLFF
.,15,TRBJ2-3,TRBV6-1,.,TGTGCCAGCAGTGAATTTCCGGGGCGCACAGATACGCAGTATTTT,CASSEFPGRTDTQYF
few,14,TRBJ2-2,TRBV19,TRBD2,TGTGCCAGTAGGTCAGCGGGGGCAACCGGGGAGCTGTTTTTT,CASRSAGATGELFF
once,14,TRBJ2-5,TRBV5-1,.,TGCGCCAGCAGCTTGGGAGGGGTGCAAGAGACCCAGTACTTC,CASSLGGVQETQYF
.,13,TRBJ2-7,TRBV11-2,.,TGTGCCAGCAGCAAGTGGGAGTCCTACGAGCAGTACTTC,CASSKWESYEQYF
.,16,TRBJ2-5,TRBV4-2,TRBD2,TGTGCCAGCAGCCCCGGGACTAGCGGACCCCAAGAGACCCAGTACTTC,CASSPGTSGPQETQYF
.,13,TRBJ2-7,TRBV7-8,TRBD1,TGTGCCAGCAGCTTCCAGGGGGCCTTCGAGCAGTACTTC,CASSFQGAFEQYF
.,12,TRBJ1-1,TRBV11-2,.,TGTGCCAGCAGCTTAGAGTTTACTGAAGCTTTCTTT,CASSLEFTEAFF
.,13,TRBJ1-1,TRBV2,.,TGTGCCAGCAAGGCCGGGGCGGACACTGAAGCTTTCTTT,CASKAGADTEAFF
.,14,TRBJ1-2,TRBV27,TRBD1,TGTGCCAGCAGTTTGACAGGGGGATCGCATGGCTACACCTTC,CASSLTGGSHGYTF
.,14,TRBJ2-7,TRBV25-1,TRBD1,TGTGCCAGCAGTGATGACGGGACAGGCTACGAGCAGTACTTC,CASSDDGTGYEQYF